This T cell receptor (beta chain) was identified in a study of beta chain features in type 1 diabetes. Study-level results: Type 1 diabetes patients had TCRB CDR3s that were shorter (moderately but significantly so) in all four CD4+ subsets. Researchers reported that naive, central memory and Treg TCRB repertoires appeared more similar in patients than in healthy donors. Over-representation of high TCR-expressing cells was a possible consequence of cDNA sequencing.

Reverse transcribing all isolated RNA meant expressed TCRB transcripts were sequenced. Each sample of naive, central memory or regulatory T cells had, on average, approximately 4 million reads. Assay used: immunoSEQ multiplex PCR; TCRdb lists only in-frame clones, some missing. The profile shows 250,000 to 300,000 clones, roughly 13% of them singletons. Trimming removed 6 bases from V and 6 bases from J, with 17 bases in between. Germline CDR1 reads SGHAT; CDR2 reads FQNNGV. This CDR3 comprises 15 residues. Concerning this clone itself: Its antigen is not known.

Staining for CD45RO/CCR7/CD25/CD127/CD95/CD27 allowed sorting of CD4+ naive, central memory, regulatory and stem cell-like memory cells. Sequenced material: naive CD4+ T cells from blood. V and J are TRBV11-2 and TRBJ2-2; D remains unclear. The receptor comes from a man younger than 45 with type 1 diabetes. Here the CDR3 reads CASRRQDPTPGELFF. CDR3 bases: TGTGCCAGCAGGAGACAAGACCCAACACCCGGGGAGCTGTTTTTT.